A single sample gave rise to the 8 T cell receptor beta chains below, sequenced in a study of T cell repertoires in cytomegalovirus infection. TCRdb ran MiXCR on the reads and lists one entry per CDR3 protein. Of fewer than 650,000 distinct CDR3 sequences listed, almost 40% are singletons. No antigen is known for these receptors. Sequenced material: cultured PBMCs, taken from culture after CMV antigen stimulation. These receptors came from a human donor in good health (CMV status not recorded). Some clones in this sample may be carry-over from other donors' samples.

CDR3 in amino acids: CASSQGTGGTGELFF. CDR3 bases: TGTGCCAGCAGCCAAGGGACAGGGGGCACCGGGGAGCTGTTTTTT. The chain couples TRBV5-4 to TRBJ2-2, with 11 bases lining up with TRBD1. CDR3 length equals 15 residues. V trimming: 4 bases; J trimming: 4 bases; junction bases outside the gene matches: 3. Germline CDR1 and CDR2: SGHNT and YYREEE (reference sequence).

This sequence joins TRBV20-1 and TRBJ2-5, with D unclear. The V end lost 3 bases, the J end lost 5 bases, and 25 bases lay between the germline ends. Germline V lookup: CDR1 DFQATT, CDR2 SNEGSKA (reference sequence). CDR3 size: 17 residues. CDR3 DNA: TGCAGTGCTAGGGCCCCTCAGTTCCCCGGTCCACCCGAGACCCAGTACTTC. Translating it yields CSARAPQFPGPPETQYF.

The chain joins TRBV10-3 to TRBJ2-3; 9 bases map to TRBD2. Germline V gene data show CDR1 as ENHRY and CDR2 as SYGVKD. The trim removed 10 bases at V and 0 bases at J, leaving 14 bases unmatched. The CDR3 loop spans 17 amino acids. This CDR3 is CATTNRLAGTSTDTQYF. The CDR3 coding sequence is TGTGCCACTACCAACCGTCTAGCGGGAACTAGCACAGATACGCAGTATTTT.

This chain uses TRBV10-3 with TRBJ1-4; no firm D call. V dropped 1 base and J dropped 5 bases, with 8 bases sitting between them. This CDR3 is 14 amino acids long. Germline V gene data show CDR1 as ENHRY and CDR2 as SYGVKD. CDR3 nucleotides: TGTGCCATCAGTGAGTGGGGATCCAATGAAAAACTGTTTTTT. As protein: CAISEWGSNEKLFF.

This rearrangement joins TRBV6-2 or TRBV6-3 to TRBJ1-5; D gene ambiguous. The CDR3 runs to 13 residues. CDR1 and CDR2 from the germline V gene are MNHEY and SVGEGT. V was trimmed by 1 base and J by 4 bases, leaving 5 bases between them. The CDR3 bases are TGTGCCAGCAGTTACTATAAGAATCAGCCCCAGCATTTT. Translated: CASSYYKNQPQHF.

This clonotype was detected a few times. The chain joins TRBV7-8 to TRBJ1-4, with a tentative D call TRBD1 (5 bases). V was clipped by 2 bases and J by 6 bases, with 13 bases between them. Germline-derived CDR1 and CDR2 are SGHVS and FQNEAQ. The CDR3 runs to 15 residues. The CDR3 sequence: CASSLFAGGDEKLFF. For the CDR3, the DNA is TGTGCCAGCAGCTTATTTGCGGGGGGGGATGAAAAACTGTTTTTT.

The rearrangement joins TRBV29-1 to TRBJ1-2; D unclear. With 3 bases removed from V and 7 bases from J, the gap between germline ends came to 9 bases. CDR3 length: 11 amino acids. Germline CDR1 is SQVTM and CDR2 is ANQGSEA. The CDR3 sequence: CSVEERFGYTF. Here the CDR3 DNA reads TGCAGCGTTGAGGAGAGGTTTGGCTACACCTTC.

This clonotype showed up just a few times. The chain employs TRBV20-1 and TRBJ2-1, with D unresolved. CDR3 length: 12 amino acids. Germline assignment: CDR1 DFQATT and CDR2 SNEGSKA (reference sequence). Trimming cost V 1 base and J 13 bases, with 14 bases left between them. The CDR3 region has the DNA TGCAGTGCTAGAGTTAAGTTGCGGTCCCAGTTCTTC. As protein: CSARVKLRSQFF.